Given below is one TCR beta chain in context. CDR1 is SGDLS, CDR2 YYNGEE, per germline. The CDR3 consists of 14 residues. With 0 bases removed from V and 4 bases from J, the gap between germline ends came to 8 bases. This specimen comes from a study of T cell changes during pregnancy in multiple sclerosis. Generated by immunoSEQ multiplex PCR, the TCRdb table keeps only in-frame clones and is missing some. The sample consists of over 45,000 clones, about 88% of them appearing once. The origin of this receptor is a female donor with multiple sclerosis, enrolled in a pregnancy study. Sequencing was performed on peripheral blood, taken after pregnancy. V gene TRBV9 combines with J gene TRBJ1-5; D is unresolved. The CDR3, as DNA: TGTGCCAGCAGCGTAGGAGGAAGAAATCAGCCCCAGCATTTT. This translates into CASSVGGRNQPQHF.